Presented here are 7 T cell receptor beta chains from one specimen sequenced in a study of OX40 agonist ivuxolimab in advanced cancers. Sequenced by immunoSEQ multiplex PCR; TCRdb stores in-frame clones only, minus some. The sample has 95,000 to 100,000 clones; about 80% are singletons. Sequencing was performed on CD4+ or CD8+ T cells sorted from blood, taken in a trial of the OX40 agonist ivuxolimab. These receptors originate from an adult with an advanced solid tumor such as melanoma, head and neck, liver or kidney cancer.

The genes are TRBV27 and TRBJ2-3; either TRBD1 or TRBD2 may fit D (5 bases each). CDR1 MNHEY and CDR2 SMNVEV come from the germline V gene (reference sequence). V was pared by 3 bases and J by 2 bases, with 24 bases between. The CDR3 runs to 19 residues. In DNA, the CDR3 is TGTGCCAGCAGTTTCTTTGGCCCGGGACGCCTGTCTTCCACAGATACGCAGTATTTT. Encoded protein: CASSFFGPGRLSSTDTQYF.

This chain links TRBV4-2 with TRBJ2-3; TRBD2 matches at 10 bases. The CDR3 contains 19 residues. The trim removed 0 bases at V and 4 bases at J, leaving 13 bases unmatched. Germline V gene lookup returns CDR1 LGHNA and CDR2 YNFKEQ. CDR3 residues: CASSQDAPTIAGGADTQYF. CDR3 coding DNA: TGTGCCAGCAGCCAAGATGCCCCCACTATAGCGGGGGGTGCAGATACGCAGTATTTT.

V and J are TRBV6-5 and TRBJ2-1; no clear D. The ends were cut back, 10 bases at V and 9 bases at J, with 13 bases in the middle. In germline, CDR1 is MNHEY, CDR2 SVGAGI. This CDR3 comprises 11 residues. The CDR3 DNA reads TGTGCCACCAGACGGGTGGGTGAGCAGTTCTTC. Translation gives CATRRVGEQFF.

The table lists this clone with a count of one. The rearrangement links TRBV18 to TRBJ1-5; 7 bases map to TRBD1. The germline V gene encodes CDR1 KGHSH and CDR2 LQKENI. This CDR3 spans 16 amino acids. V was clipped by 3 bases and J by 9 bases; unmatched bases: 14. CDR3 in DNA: TGTGCCAGCTCACCCCGGACAGGCCCCACCGTAGGGCCCCAGCATTTT. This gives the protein CASSPRTGPTVGPQHF.

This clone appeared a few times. CDR3 sequence: CASGLAGDRRETQYF. CDR3 DNA sequence: TGTGCCAGCGGCCTAGCGGGAGACCGACGAGAGACCCAGTACTTC. This chain connects TRBV6-5 to TRBJ2-5, with 10 nucleotides matching TRBD2. The V segment lost 8 bases and the J segment 4 bases; nucleotides outside the gene matches: 10. CDR1 MNHEY and CDR2 SVGAGI come from the germline V gene. This CDR3 contains 15 residues.

DNA of the CDR3: TGTGCCAGCAGCTTAGGGTCGGGGGATACGCAGTATTTT. Translated: CASSLGSGDTQYF. V gene TRBV7-2 combines with J gene TRBJ2-3; tentatively, D is TRBD2 (5 bases). The CDR3 runs to 13 residues. V gave up 1 base and J gave up 6 bases, with 8 bases separating them. Germline assignment: CDR1 SGHTA and CDR2 FQGNSA.

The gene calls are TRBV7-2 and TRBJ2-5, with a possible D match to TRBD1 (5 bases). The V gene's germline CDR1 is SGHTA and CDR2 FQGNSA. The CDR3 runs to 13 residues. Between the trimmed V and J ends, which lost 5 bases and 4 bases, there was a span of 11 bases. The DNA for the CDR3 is TGTGCCAGCAGCCGGACATTTAGAGAGACCCAGTACTTC. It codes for CASSRTFRETQYF.